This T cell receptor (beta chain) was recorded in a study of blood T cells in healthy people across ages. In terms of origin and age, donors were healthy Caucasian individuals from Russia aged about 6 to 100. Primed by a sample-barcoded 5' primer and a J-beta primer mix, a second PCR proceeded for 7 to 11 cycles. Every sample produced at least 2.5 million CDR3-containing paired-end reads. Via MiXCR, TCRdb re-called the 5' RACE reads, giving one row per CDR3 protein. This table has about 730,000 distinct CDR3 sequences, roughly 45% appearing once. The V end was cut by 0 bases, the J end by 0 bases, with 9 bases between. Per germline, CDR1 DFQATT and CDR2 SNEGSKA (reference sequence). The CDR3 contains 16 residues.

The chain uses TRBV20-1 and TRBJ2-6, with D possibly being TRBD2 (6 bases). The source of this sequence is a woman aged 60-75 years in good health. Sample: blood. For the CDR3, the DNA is TGCAGTGCTAGAGAGGGGGGAAGCTCTGGGGCCAACGTCCTGACTTTC. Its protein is CSAREGGSSGANVLTF.